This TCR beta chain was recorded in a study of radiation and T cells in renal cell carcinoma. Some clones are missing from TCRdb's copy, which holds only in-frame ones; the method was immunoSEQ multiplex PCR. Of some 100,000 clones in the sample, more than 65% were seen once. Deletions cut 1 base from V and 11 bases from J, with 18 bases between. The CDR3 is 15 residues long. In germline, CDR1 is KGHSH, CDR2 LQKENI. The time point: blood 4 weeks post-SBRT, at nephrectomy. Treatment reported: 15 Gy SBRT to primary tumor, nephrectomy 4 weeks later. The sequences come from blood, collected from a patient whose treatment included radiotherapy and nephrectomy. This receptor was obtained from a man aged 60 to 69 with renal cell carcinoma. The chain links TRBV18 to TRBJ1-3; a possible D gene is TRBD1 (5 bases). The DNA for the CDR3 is TGTGCCAGCTCACCACAGGGACCTCTCAAGGGTTCCATATATTTT. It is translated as CASSPQGPLKGSIYF.